The present TCR beta chain was sequenced within a study of OX40 agonist ivuxolimab in advanced cancers. Study-level background: The patients got ivuxolimab, which is an agonistic anti-OX40 (CD134) antibody. Patients with hepatocellular carcinoma, melanoma, renal cell or head and neck cancer made up the dose-escalation patients.

As to this clone: Its antigen remains unidentified.

TCRdb's copy holds only in-frame clones and misses some; the assay was immunoSEQ multiplex PCR. The repertoire has under 90,000 clones, roughly 84% of them found once; the top ten carry roughly 1.4%. Germline CDR1 is SGHNT and CDR2 is YYREEE (reference sequence). The CDR3 sequence is 13 residues long. The ends were cut back, 1 base at V and 3 bases at J, with 8 bases in the middle. Whole-study results and caveats: The mean number of expanded clones was higher in CD8+ T cells than in CD4+.

This TCR was recovered from an adult with an advanced solid tumor such as melanoma, head and neck, liver or kidney cancer. The specimen comprised CD4+ or CD8+ T cells sorted from blood, sampled in a trial of the OX40 agonist ivuxolimab. V and J are TRBV5-4 and TRBJ2-7; D gene unclear. Here the CDR3 DNA reads TGTGCCAGCAGCTTGAACGGTCTCTACGAGCAGTACTTC. It encodes CASSLNGLYEQYF.